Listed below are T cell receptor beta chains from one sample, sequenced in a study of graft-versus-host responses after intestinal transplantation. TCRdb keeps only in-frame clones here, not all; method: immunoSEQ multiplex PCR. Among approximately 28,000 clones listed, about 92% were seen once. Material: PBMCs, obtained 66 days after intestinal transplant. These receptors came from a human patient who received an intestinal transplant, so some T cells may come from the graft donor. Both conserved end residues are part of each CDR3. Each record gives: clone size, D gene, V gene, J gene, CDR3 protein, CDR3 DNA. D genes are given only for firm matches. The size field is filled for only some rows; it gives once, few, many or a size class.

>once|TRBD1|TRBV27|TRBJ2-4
CASSLDRAKNIQYF
TGTGCCAGCAGTTTGGACAGGGCCAAAAACATTCAGTACTTC
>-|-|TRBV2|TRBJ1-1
CASSEIQGNTEAFF
TGTGCCAGCAGTGAAATCCAGGGGAACACTGAAGCTTTCTTT
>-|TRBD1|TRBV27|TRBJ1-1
CASSLSRGGRTEAFF
TGTGCCAGCAGTTTATCGAGAGGGGGCCGGACTGAAGCTTTCTTT
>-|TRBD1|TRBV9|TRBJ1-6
CASNSGQGYSPLHF
TGTGCCAGCAACTCGGGACAGGGATACTCACCCCTCCACTTT
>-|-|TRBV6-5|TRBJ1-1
CASSKQRTENTEAFF
TGTGCCAGCAGTAAGCAAAGGACAGAGAACACTGAAGCTTTCTTT
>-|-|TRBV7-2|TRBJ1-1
CASSLALWGGGTEAFF
TGTGCCAGCAGCTTAGCTTTATGGGGTGGGGGAACTGAAGCTTTCTTT
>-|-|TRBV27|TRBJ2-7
CASSLSWAGYPHEQYF
TGTGCCAGCAGTTTATCATGGGCGGGATATCCCCACGAGCAGTACTTC
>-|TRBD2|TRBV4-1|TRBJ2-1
CASSQTGTSFNEQFF
TGCGCCAGCAGCCAAACCGGGACTAGCTTTAATGAGCAGTTCTTC
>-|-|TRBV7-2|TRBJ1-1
CASSWLQGNTEAFF
TGTGCCAGCAGCTGGCTACAGGGGAACACTGAAGCTTTCTTT
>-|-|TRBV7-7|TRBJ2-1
CASSLTAWSRFNEQFF
TGTGCCAGCAGCTTAACGGCGTGGTCAAGGTTCAATGAGCAGTTCTTC
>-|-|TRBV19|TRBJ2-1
CATTAGGYNEQFF
TGTGCCACGACAGCGGGCGGATACAATGAGCAGTTCTTC
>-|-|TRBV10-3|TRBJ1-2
CAISAPQPGWTDTYGYTF
TGTGCCATCAGTGCCCCCCAACCAGGATGGACAGACACATATGGCTACACCTTC
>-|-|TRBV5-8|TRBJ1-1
CASSFWGTEAFF
TGTGCCAGCAGCTTTTGGGGCACTGAAGCTTTCTTT
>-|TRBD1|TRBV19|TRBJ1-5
CASSLGTGINQPQHF
TGTGCCAGCTCTCTAGGGACAGGGATAAATCAGCCCCAGCATTTT
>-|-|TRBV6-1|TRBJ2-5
CASSEEVFSVETQYF
TGTGCCAGCAGTGAAGAAGTGTTTAGCGTAGAGACCCAGTACTTC
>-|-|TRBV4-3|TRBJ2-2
CASSQDGGENTGELFF
TGCGCCAGCAGCCAAGATGGCGGGGAGAACACCGGGGAGCTGTTTTTT
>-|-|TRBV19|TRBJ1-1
CASSLAIRGTEAFF
TGTGCCAGTAGTCTTGCCATACGGGGGACTGAAGCTTTCTTT
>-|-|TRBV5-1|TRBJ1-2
CASSPSTGTNYGYTF
TGCGCCAGCAGCCCGAGTACGGGAACTAACTATGGCTACACCTTC
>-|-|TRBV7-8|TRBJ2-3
CASSLRGGASTDTQYF
TGTGCCAGCAGCTTAAGGGGCGGAGCTTCCACAGATACGCAGTATTTT
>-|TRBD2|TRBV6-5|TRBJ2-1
CASRGTRGTYNEQFF
TGTGCCAGCCGTGGGACTAGGGGGACCTACAATGAGCAGTTCTTC
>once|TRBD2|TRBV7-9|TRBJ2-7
CASSPPGAGGLGYEQYF
TGTGCCAGCAGTCCCCCCGGAGCGGGGGGCTTGGGGTACGAGCAGTACTTC
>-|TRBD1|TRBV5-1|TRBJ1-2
CASSLGVSAQGRWAYGYTF
TGCGCCAGCAGCTTGGGAGTGAGTGCACAGGGGCGATGGGCCTATGGCTACACCTTC
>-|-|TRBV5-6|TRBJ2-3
CASSRRGAVVADTQYF
TGTGCCAGCAGCAGGCGGGGTGCAGTTGTGGCAGATACGCAGTATTTT
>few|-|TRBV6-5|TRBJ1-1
CASNLRENTEAFF
TGTGCCAGCAATTTACGGGAGAACACTGAAGCTTTCTTT
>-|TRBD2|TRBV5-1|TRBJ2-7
CASSQEVFREGYEQYF
TGCGCCAGCAGCCAAGAGGTGTTTAGGGAGGGCTACGAGCAGTACTTC
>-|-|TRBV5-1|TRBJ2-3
CASSLEQGTDTQYF
TGCGCCAGCAGCTTGGAACAGGGCACAGATACGCAGTATTTT
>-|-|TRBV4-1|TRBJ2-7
CASATAYEQYF
TGCGCCAGCGCGACAGCCTACGAGCAGTACTTC
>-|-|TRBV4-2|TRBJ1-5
CASSQGDQPQHF
TGTGCCAGCAGCCAAGGCGATCAGCCCCAGCATTTT
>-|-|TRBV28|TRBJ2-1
CATEGTQIYNEQFF
TGTGCCACGGAAGGCACACAAATCTACAATGAGCAGTTCTTC
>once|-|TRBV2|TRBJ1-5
CASRDRSGSNQPQHF
TGTGCCAGCAGGGACCGATCTGGGTCCAATCAGCCCCAGCATTTT
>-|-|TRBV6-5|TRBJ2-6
CASSPVDSGANVLTF
TGTGCCAGCAGCCCGGTGGACTCTGGGGCCAACGTCCTGACTTTC
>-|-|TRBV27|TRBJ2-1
CASSLGLQSYNEQFF
TGTGCCAGCAGTTTAGGTTTACAGTCCTACAATGAGCAGTTCTTC
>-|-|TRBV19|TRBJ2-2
CASSIDRGATGELFF
TGTGCCAGTAGTATAGATCGAGGGGCCACCGGGGAGCTGTTTTTT
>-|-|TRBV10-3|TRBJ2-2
CAISESVEGYGPGELFF
TGTGCCATCAGTGAGTCAGTGGAGGGCTACGGGCCCGGGGAGCTGTTTTTT
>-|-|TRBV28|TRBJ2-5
CATRGTSIWRQETQYF
TGTGCCACCAGAGGGACTTCCATATGGAGACAAGAGACCCAGTACTTC
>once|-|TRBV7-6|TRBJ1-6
CASSWGTHNNSPLHF
TGTGCCAGCAGCTGGGGAACGCATAATAATTCACCCCTCCACTTT